Listed below are T cell receptor beta chains from one sample, sequenced in a study of post-analysis software for immune sequencing data. TCRdb itself ran the PCR reads through MiXCR, one entry per CDR3 protein. The table includes 400,000 to 500,000 distinct CDR3 sequences, about 40% detected once. Sample: blood. Source of these receptors: a girl aged 2-10 years with multiple sclerosis. Each CDR3 is given with its conserved first and last residue. A D gene is named only where the DNA matches it firmly. Rows may omit the clone size; those that give it use once, few, many or a size class.

V	J	D	size	CDR3	DNA
TRBV5-1	TRBJ2-1	NA	few	CASSLDRDFYNEQFF	TGCGCCAGCAGCTTGGACAGGGATTTTTACAATGAGCAGTTCTTC
TRBV4-1	TRBJ1-1	TRBD1	NA	CASSQDAQGDTEAFF	TGCGCCAGCAGCCAAGATGCACAGGGGGACACTGAAGCTTTCTTT
TRBV29-1	TRBJ1-1	TRBD1	NA	CSVTRDRENTEAFF	TGCAGCGTAACCCGGGACAGGGAGAACACTGAAGCTTTCTTT
TRBV11-2	TRBJ1-2	NA	NA	CACSSNLVGSRGYTF	TGTGCCTGCAGCTCAAACTTGGTGGGAAGTCGGGGCTACACCTTC
TRBV7-6	TRBJ2-7	TRBD2	NA	CASSLGGNGYEQYF	TGTGCCAGCAGCCTGGGAGGGAATGGCTACGAGCAGTACTTC
TRBV29-1	TRBJ2-7	NA	many	CSVEQGIPYEQYF	TGCAGCGTTGAACAGGGTATCCCCTACGAGCAGTACTTC
TRBV7-2	TRBJ1-5	TRBD1	NA	CASSFGTGLNQPQHF	TGTGCCAGCAGCTTCGGGACAGGGCTCAATCAGCCCCAGCATTTT
TRBV11-1	TRBJ1-6	NA	NA	CASSLRGNGSQAHYYNSPLHF	TGTGCCAGCAGCCTCCGGGGAAACGGGTCACAGGCCCATTACTATAATTCACCCCTCCACTTT
TRBV12-3/TRBV12-4	TRBJ2-4	TRBD2	NA	CASSSSSSGGAAKNIQYF	TGTGCCAGCAGTTCCTCGTCTAGCGGGGGGGCCGCCAAAAACATTCAGTACTTC
TRBV4-3	TRBJ2-7	NA	few	CASSQGLSYEQYF	TGCGCCAGCAGCCAAGGACTCTCCTACGAGCAGTACTTC
TRBV4-3	TRBJ1-2	NA	NA	CASSQELNYGYTF	TGCGCCAGCAGCCAAGAACTGAACTATGGCTACACCTTC
TRBV24-1	TRBJ2-5	NA	NA	CATSDLQAEVETQYF	TGTGCCACCAGTGATTTGCAAGCAGAGGTGGAGACCCAGTACTTC
TRBV2	TRBJ2-5	TRBD1	NA	CASSSGTGVQGTQYF	TGTGCCAGCAGTTCCGGGACAGGGGTTCAAGGGACCCAGTACTTC
TRBV12-3/TRBV12-4	TRBJ2-7	NA	NA	CASRVGVAYEQYF	TGTGCCAGCAGAGTGGGAGTCGCCTACGAGCAGTACTTC
TRBV20-1	TRBJ1-2	NA	few	CSASPPGYGYTF	TGCAGTGCTAGTCCCCCGGGCTATGGCTACACCTTC
TRBV29-1	TRBJ2-1	NA	few	CSVGGRAYNEQFF	TGCAGCGTTGGAGGGCGAGCCTACAATGAGCAGTTCTTC
TRBV2	TRBJ1-6	NA	NA	CASSTDLISPLHF	TGTGCCAGCAGCACCGACTTGATTTCACCCCTCCACTTT
TRBV20-1	TRBJ1-4	NA	NA	CSARGQVGEKLFF	TGCAGTGCTAGAGGGCAGGTGGGGGAAAAACTGTTTTTT
TRBV19	TRBJ2-1	NA	NA	CASSLTAGTGGLREQFF	TGTGCCAGTAGCCTTACAGCCGGGACTGGCGGACTCCGGGAGCAGTTCTTC
TRBV7-9	TRBJ2-1	NA	few	CASSSELGGGRQFF	TGTGCCAGCAGCTCCGAACTAGGAGGAGGCCGGCAGTTCTTC
TRBV29-1	TRBJ2-3	TRBD1	NA	CSVNDRVADPQYF	TGCAGCGTTAATGACAGGGTGGCAGATCCGCAGTATTTT
TRBV7-2	TRBJ2-7	NA	few	CASSFNGGDSYEQYF	TGTGCCAGCAGCTTCAATGGCGGAGATTCCTACGAGCAGTACTTC
TRBV3-1	TRBJ2-4	NA	NA	CASSRTGTSLYFAKNIQYF	TGTGCCAGCAGTCGGACCGGGACGTCCCTTTACTTTGCCAAAAACATTCAGTACTTC
TRBV6-5	TRBJ1-4	TRBD1	few	CASSYGHRGVGKLFF	TGTGCCAGCAGTTACGGCCACAGGGGGGTCGGAAAACTGTTTTTT
TRBV29-1	TRBJ2-5	NA	NA	CSARLVGLSQYF	TGCAGCGCCCGACTGGTTGGGTTGTCCCAGTACTTC
TRBV12-3/TRBV12-4	TRBJ2-1	TRBD1	once	CASRAGTGTDQPYNEQFF	TGTGCCAGCAGGGCCGGGACAGGAACTGATCAACCCTACAATGAGCAGTTCTTC
TRBV5-1	TRBJ2-7	TRBD1	NA	CASRQGTEAYEQYF	TGCGCCAGCAGGCAAGGGACAGAGGCCTACGAGCAGTACTTC
TRBV20-1	TRBJ2-5	NA	NA	CSARDRRTQETQYF	TGCAGTGCTAGAGATCGTCGGACACAAGAGACCCAGTACTTC
TRBV27	TRBJ2-7	NA	NA	CASSLDSPGFYEQYF	TGTGCCAGCAGTTTAGATTCCCCAGGGTTCTACGAGCAGTACTTC
TRBV18	TRBJ2-7	NA	NA	CASSPDVSSYEQYF	TGTGCCAGCTCACCCGACGTGAGCTCCTACGAGCAGTACTTC
TRBV7-2	TRBJ2-3	NA	few	CASRRPGYLTDTQYF	TGTGCCAGCAGGAGACCGGGGTATCTCACAGATACGCAGTATTTT
TRBV29-1	TRBJ2-7	TRBD1	NA	CSTKTGTGGFYEQYF	TGCAGCACAAAGACCGGGACAGGGGGCTTCTACGAGCAGTACTTC
TRBV20-1	TRBJ1-2	NA	NA	CSARDSSNYGYTF	TGCAGTGCTAGAGACAGCTCTAACTATGGCTACACCTTC
TRBV5-5	TRBJ2-1	NA	NA	CASSFRDGTSVYNEQFF	TGTGCCAGCAGCTTTCGAGACGGGACGTCGGTGTACAATGAGCAGTTCTTC
TRBV6-6	TRBJ2-1	NA	few	CASSPGYEQFF	TGTGCCAGCAGTCCAGGGTATGAGCAGTTCTTC
TRBV27	TRBJ2-3	NA	NA	CASSRNRVSDTQYF	TGTGCCAGCAGCCGGAACCGGGTCTCAGATACGCAGTATTTT
TRBV13	TRBJ2-1	TRBD2	NA	CASSQGLGRRNEQFF	TGTGCCAGCAGCCAAGGACTAGGACGTCGGAATGAGCAGTTCTTC
TRBV7-9	TRBJ2-1	NA	few	CASSLNRTLVYNEQFF	TGTGCCAGCAGCTTAAATCGTACTCTCGTCTACAATGAGCAGTTCTTC
TRBV7-8	TRBJ1-2	NA	few	CASSLGRGTYGYTF	TGTGCCAGCAGCTTAGGGAGGGGAACCTATGGCTACACCTTC
TRBV29-1	TRBJ2-3	NA	NA	CSGLAGGPDTQYF	TGCAGCGGACTAGCCGGGGGCCCAGATACGCAGTATTTT
TRBV6-5	TRBJ2-5	NA	few	CASSYLDYRTVSEETQYF	TGTGCCAGCAGTTACTTGGATTACCGGACAGTATCGGAAGAGACCCAGTACTTC
TRBV5-1	TRBJ1-2	NA	NA	CASSLGQQGRGYTF	TGCGCCAGCAGCTTGGGCCAACAGGGTCGAGGCTACACCTTC
TRBV20-1	TRBJ2-5	NA	NA	CSASGPRADEQYF	TGCAGTGCTTCCGGGCCTCGCGCGGATGAGCAGTACTTC
TRBV7-9	TRBJ2-3	TRBD2	once	CASSISGYRTDTQYF	TGTGCCAGCAGCATTAGCGGGTACCGCACAGATACGCAGTATTTT
TRBV7-3	TRBJ2-3	NA	many	CASSLVRTDTQYF	TGTGCCAGCAGCTTAGTGCGCACAGATACGCAGTATTTT
TRBV5-1	TRBJ2-3	NA	NA	CASGLASGPTDTQYF	TGCGCCAGCGGCTTGGCGAGCGGACCCACAGATACGCAGTATTTT
TRBV29-1	TRBJ2-3	NA	few	CSARGDLGSTDTQYF	TGCAGCGCTAGGGGAGACCTAGGGAGCACAGATACGCAGTATTTT
TRBV7-9	TRBJ1-2	NA	NA	CASSLEPWLAGAYGYTF	TGTGCCAGCAGCTTAGAACCATGGCTTGCCGGGGCCTATGGCTACACCTTC
TRBV11-2	TRBJ2-7	NA	NA	CASSPPRYEQYF	TGTGCCAGCAGCCCCCCTCGGTACGAGCAGTACTTC
TRBV20-1	TRBJ2-7	TRBD2	NA	CSAVATASGTYEQYF	TGCAGTGCTGTTGCAACGGCTAGCGGGACCTACGAGCAGTACTTC
TRBV7-2	TRBJ1-2	NA	NA	CASRSPPNYGYTF	TGTGCCAGCAGATCTCCACCTAACTATGGCTACACCTTC
TRBV10-3	TRBJ2-5	TRBD1	NA	CAISGTATQETQYF	TGTGCCATCAGCGGGACAGCAACCCAAGAGACCCAGTACTTC
TRBV7-2	TRBJ2-7	TRBD2	few	CASSLGQVASGYEQYF	TGTGCCAGCAGCTTAGGACAAGTAGCTAGCGGTTACGAGCAGTACTTC
TRBV15	TRBJ1-1	NA	NA	CATSHMNTEAFF	TGTGCCACCAGTCACATGAACACTGAAGCTTTCTTT
TRBV20-1	TRBJ1-2	NA	once	CSARQGSDYGYTF	TGCAGTGCTAGACAGGGCTCGGACTATGGCTACACCTTC